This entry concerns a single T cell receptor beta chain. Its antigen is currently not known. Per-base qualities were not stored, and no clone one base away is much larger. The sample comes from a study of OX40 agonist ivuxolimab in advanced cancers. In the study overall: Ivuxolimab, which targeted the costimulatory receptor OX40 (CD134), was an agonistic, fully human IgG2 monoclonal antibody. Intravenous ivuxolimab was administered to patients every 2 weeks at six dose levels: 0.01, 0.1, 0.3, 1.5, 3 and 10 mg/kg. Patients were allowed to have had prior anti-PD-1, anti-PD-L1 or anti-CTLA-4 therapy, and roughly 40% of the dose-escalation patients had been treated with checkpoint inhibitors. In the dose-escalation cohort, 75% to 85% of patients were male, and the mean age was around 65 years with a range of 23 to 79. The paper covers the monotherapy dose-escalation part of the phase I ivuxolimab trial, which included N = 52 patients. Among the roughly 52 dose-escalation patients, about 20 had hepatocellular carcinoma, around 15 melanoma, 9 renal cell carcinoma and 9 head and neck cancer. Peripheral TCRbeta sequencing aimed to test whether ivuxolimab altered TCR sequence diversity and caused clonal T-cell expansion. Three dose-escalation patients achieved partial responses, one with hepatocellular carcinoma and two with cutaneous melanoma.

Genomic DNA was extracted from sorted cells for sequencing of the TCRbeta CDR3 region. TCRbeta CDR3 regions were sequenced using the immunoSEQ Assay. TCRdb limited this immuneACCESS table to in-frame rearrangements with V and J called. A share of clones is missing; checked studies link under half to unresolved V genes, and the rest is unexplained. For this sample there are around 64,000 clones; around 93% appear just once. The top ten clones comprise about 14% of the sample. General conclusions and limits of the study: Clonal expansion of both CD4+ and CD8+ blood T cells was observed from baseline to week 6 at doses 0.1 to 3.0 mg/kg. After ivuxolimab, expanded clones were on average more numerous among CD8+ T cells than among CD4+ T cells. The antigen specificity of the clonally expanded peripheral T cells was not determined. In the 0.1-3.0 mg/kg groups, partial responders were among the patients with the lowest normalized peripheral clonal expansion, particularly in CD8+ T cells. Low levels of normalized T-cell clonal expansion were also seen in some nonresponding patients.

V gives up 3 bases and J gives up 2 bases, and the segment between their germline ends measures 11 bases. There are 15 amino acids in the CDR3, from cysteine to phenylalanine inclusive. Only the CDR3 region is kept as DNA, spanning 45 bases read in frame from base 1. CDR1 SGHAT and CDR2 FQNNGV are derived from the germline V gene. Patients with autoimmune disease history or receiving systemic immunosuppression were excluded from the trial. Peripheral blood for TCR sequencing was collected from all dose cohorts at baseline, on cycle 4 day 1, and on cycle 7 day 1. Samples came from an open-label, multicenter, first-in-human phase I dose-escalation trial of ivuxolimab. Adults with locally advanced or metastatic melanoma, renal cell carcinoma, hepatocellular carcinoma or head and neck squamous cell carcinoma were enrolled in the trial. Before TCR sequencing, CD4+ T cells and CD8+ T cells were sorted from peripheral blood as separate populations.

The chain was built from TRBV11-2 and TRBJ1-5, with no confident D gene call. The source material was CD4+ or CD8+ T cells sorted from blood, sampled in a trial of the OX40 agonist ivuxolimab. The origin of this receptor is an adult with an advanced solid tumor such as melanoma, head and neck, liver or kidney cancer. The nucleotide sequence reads TGTGCCAGCAGCTTGTCTTTAGGTCGCAATCAGCCCCAGCATTTT. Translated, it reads CASSLSLGRNQPQHF.